Presented here are 10 T cell receptor beta chains from one specimen sequenced in a study of blood T cell repertoires in COVID-19. The assay was immunoSEQ multiplex PCR, and TCRdb's table has in-frame clones only and misses some. The sample has hundreds of thousands of clones, roughly nine tenths seen once. Sample: PBMCs or T cells enriched from blood (not recorded which). The source of these receptors is a man aged 25-40 years who had recovered from COVID-19.

CDR3 sequence (DNA): TGTGCCAGCAGCTTTATGGCGGGAGGGGTTTTGGCCTACGAGCAGTACTTC. This translates into CASSFMAGGVLAYEQYF. The chain combines TRBV7-2 with TRBJ2-7; TRBD2 aligns across 9 bases. CDR1 and CDR2 (germline): SGHTA, FQGNSA. The CDR3 totals 17 residues. The ends lost 3 bases at V and 2 bases at J; junction bases unmatched: 11.

The CDR3 nucleotides are TGTGCCAGCAGATCAGGGGTGGCAAACCGGCAGTTCTTC. It yields the protein CASRSGVANRQFF. The gene calls are TRBV28 and TRBJ2-1; a weak D match, TRBD1 (6 bases). The germline V gene has CDR1 MDHEN and CDR2 SYDVKM. This CDR3 is built from 13 residues. V shed 6 bases and J shed 12 bases, with 18 bases lying between them.

The chain is built from TRBV28 and TRBJ2-5; D is possibly TRBD2 (5 bases). The CDR3 is 15 residues long. The germline gives CDR1 MDHEN, CDR2 SYDVKM. Trimming left V 2 bases short and J 5 bases short, with 15 bases between. CDR3 nucleotide sequence: TGTGCCAGCAGTTTAGCCTCGGCAGGCGGGGAGACCCAGTACTTC. This codes for CASSLASAGGETQYF.

This chain uses TRBV9 with TRBJ1-3; D is unclear. CDR1 and CDR2 from the germline V gene are SGDLS and YYNGEE. This CDR3 has 13 amino acids. Between the trimmed V and J ends, which lost 4 bases and 9 bases, there was a span of 14 bases. DNA for the CDR3: TGTGCCAGCAGCCCCGTCCCGGGGAGCACCATATATTTT. Translating gives CASSPVPGSTIYF.

The chain has TRBV28 and TRBJ1-3, with 7 bases matching TRBD1. CDR3 length: 17 residues. V trimming: 4 bases; J trimming: 4 bases; junction bases outside the gene matches: 13. Germline CDR1 is MDHEN and CDR2 is SYDVKM. The CDR3 is CASSSPRQGFRGNTIYF. The CDR3 coding sequence is TGTGCCAGCAGTTCCCCTCGACAGGGCTTTAGGGGAAACACCATATATTTT.

J is TRBJ1-3 and V is TRBV2; D uncertain. The CDR3 is 14 residues long. Deletions cut 5 bases from V and 2 bases from J, with 10 bases between. The V gene's germline CDR1 is SNHLY and CDR2 FYNNEI. CDR3 in amino acids: CASSFQVAGNTIYF. The CDR3 DNA reads TGTGCCAGCAGTTTCCAGGTGGCTGGAAACACCATATATTTT.

The rearrangement links TRBV5-1 to TRBJ2-2; D might be TRBD1 (5 bases). Trimming left V 0 bases short and J 4 bases short, with 10 bases between. The CDR3 is 15 residues long. Germline CDR1 and CDR2: SGHRS and YFSETQ. In DNA form, the CDR3 reads TGCGCCAGCAGCTTGGGACAGACCCTCACCGGGGAGCTGTTTTTT. Protein product: CASSLGQTLTGELFF. The full variable domain, its missing parts supplied by reference TRBV5-1 and TRBJ2-2, is KAGVTQTPRYLIKTRGQQVTLSCSPISGHRSVSWYQQTPGQGLQFLFEYFSETQRNKGNFPGRFSGRQFSNSRSEMNVSTLELGDSALYLCASSLGQTLTGELFFGEGSRLTVL.

In its sample, this clone was seen once. The chain recombines TRBV13 with TRBJ1-1; 8 bases are shared with TRBD1. V lost 8 bases and J lost 4; bases outside the gene matches: 6. The CDR3 runs 13 residues. Germline V lookup: CDR1 PRHDT, CDR2 FYEKMQ (reference sequence). The CDR3 DNA reads TGTGCCAGCCGACAGGGGTTAAGCACTGAAGCTTTCTTT. Its protein product is CASRQGLSTEAFF.

V gene TRBV11-2 combines with J gene TRBJ2-1, with TRBD1 identical over 7 bases. CDR1 is SGHAT, CDR2 FQNNGV, per germline. The CDR3 has 15 residues. The V gene end was trimmed by 6 bases and the J gene end by 0 bases; junction bases not matched to a gene: 5. CDR3 amino acids: CASRQGQSSYNEQFF. In DNA form, the CDR3 reads TGTGCCAGCAGACAGGGACAGAGCTCCTACAATGAGCAGTTCTTC.

This clone was found a few times. This chain connects TRBV7-9 to TRBJ1-1; TRBD1 aligns across 7 bases. The length of the CDR3 is 15 residues. Trimming cost V 4 bases and J 6 bases; bases outside gene matches: 11. Germline V gene lookup returns CDR1 SEHNR and CDR2 FQNEAQ (reference sequence). The CDR3 is CASSSGQFGSAEAFF. Written as DNA, the CDR3 is TGTGCCAGCAGCTCGGGACAGTTCGGTTCGGCTGAAGCTTTCTTT.